This T cell receptor beta chain was recorded in a study of cytomegalovirus exposure and HLA in healthy donors. Turning to the study itself: For the 300 to 450 genotyped donors, more than 80% fell within the Caucasian-associated ancestry cluster.

Details on this clone: No antigen is known for it.

Broader study findings: Associated with cytomegalovirus, according to the listing, were 150 to 200 TCR beta chains. Later analysis showed most CMV-associated TCR beta chains appearing HLA-restricted.

The germline V gene encodes CDR1 SGDLS and CDR2 YYNGEE. Trimming removed 2 bases from V and 2 bases from J, with 13 bases in between. This CDR3 has 15 amino acids. The PCR employed 60 Vbeta primers together with 13 Jbeta primers. Profiling relied on immunoSEQ multiplex PCR, and the TCRdb table lists in-frame clones only, not all of them. The data show over 150,000 clones, 68% seen once. The receptor was isolated from a woman aged 40 to 55 in good health and CMV-seropositive. The V gene is TRBV9, the J gene TRBJ1-1; weak D call: TRBD1 (5 bases). Sequenced input: PBMCs. The CDR3 nucleotides read TGTGCCAGCAGCGTGGGGGGACGGCTTAACACTGAAGCTTTCTTT. Translation gives CASSVGGRLNTEAFF. Full variable domain (remainder filled in from reference TRBV9 and TRBJ1-1): DSGVTQTPKHLITATGQRVTLRCSPRSGDLSVYWYQQSLDQGLQFLIQYYNGEERAKGNILERFSAQQFPDLHSELNLSSLELGDSALYFCASSVGGRLNTEAFFGQGTRLTVV.